The TCR beta chain described here comes from a study of graft-versus-host responses after intestinal transplantation. At the level of the study: Isolated intestinal, liver-intestinal, or multivisceral transplants were what recipients had. Study results and caveats: The recipient marrow held GvH clones, and some of them showed up first in ileum or blood.

The table came from immunoSEQ multiplex PCR; TCRdb's copy has only in-frame clones and leaves some out. Of around 130,000 clones listed, around nine tenths are singletons. As to this clone: Its antigen is currently unknown.

Unmatched junction bases numbered 4, after V lost 0 bases and J lost 4 bases. From germline, CDR1 is MNHEY and CDR2 SVGAGI. There are 15 residues in the CDR3. The material was unstimulated CD4+ T cells sorted from spleen or lymph node cells, obtained before intestinal transplant. The rearrangement links TRBV6-5 to TRBJ1-1; TRBD1 matches 8 bases. This TCR derives from a human donor who received an intestinal transplant. CDR3 residues: CASSYSTGAPTEAFF. The CDR3 DNA sequence: TGTGCCAGCAGTTACTCGACAGGGGCGCCCACTGAAGCTTTCTTT.